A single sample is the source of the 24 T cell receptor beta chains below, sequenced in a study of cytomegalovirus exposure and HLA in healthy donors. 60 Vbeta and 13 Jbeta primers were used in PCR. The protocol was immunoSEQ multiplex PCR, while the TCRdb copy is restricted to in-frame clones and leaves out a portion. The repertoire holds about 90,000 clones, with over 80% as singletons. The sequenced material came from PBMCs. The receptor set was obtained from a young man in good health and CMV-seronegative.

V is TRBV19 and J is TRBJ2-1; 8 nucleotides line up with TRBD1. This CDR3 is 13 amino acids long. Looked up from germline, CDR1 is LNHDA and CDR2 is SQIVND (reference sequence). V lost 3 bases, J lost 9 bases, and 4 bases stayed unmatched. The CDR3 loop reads CASSIDRGTEQFF. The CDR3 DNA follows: TGTGCCAGTAGTATCGACAGGGGCACTGAGCAGTTCTTC.

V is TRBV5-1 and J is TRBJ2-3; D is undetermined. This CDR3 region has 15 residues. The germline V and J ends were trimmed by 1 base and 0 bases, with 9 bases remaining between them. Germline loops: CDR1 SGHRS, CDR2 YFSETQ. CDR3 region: CASSLLGPSTDTQYF. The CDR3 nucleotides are TGCGCCAGCAGCTTGCTAGGCCCGAGCACAGATACGCAGTATTTT.

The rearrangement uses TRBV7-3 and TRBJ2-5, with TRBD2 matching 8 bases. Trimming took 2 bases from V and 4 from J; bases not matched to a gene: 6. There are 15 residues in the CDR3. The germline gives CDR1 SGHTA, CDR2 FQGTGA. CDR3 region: CASSLDGRALETQYF. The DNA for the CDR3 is TGTGCCAGCAGCTTAGACGGGAGGGCCTTAGAGACCCAGTACTTC.

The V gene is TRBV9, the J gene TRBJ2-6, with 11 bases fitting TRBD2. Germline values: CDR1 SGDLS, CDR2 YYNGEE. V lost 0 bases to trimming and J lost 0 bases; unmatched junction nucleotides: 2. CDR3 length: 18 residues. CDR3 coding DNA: TGTGCCAGCAGCGTAGGACTAGCGGGATCCTCTGGGGCCAACGTCCTGACTTTC. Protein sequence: CASSVGLAGSSGANVLTF.

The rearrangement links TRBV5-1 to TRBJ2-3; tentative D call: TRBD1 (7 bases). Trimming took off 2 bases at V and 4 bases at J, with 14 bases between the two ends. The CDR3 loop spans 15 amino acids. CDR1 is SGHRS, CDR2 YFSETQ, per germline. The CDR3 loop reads CASSFIQGGADTQYF. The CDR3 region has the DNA TGCGCCAGCAGCTTTATCCAGGGGGGAGCAGATACGCAGTATTTT. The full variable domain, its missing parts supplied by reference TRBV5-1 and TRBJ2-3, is KAGVTQTPRYLIKTRGQQVTLSCSPISGHRSVSWYQQTPGQGLQFLFEYFSETQRNKGNFPGRFSGRQFSNSRSEMNVSTLELGDSALYLCASSFIQGGADTQYFGPGTRLTVL.

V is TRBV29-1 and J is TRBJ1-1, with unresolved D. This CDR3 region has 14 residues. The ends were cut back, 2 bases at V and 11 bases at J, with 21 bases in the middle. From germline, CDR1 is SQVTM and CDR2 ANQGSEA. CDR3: CSVEISGRITEAFF. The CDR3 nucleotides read TGCAGCGTTGAAATTTCGGGTCGAATAACGGAGGCTTTCTTT.

For the CDR3, the DNA is TGTGCCAGCAGTCCGGGACAGAGCTTTAGAGAGCAGTACTTC. Encoded protein: CASSPGQSFREQYF. The rearrangement uses TRBV2 and TRBJ2-7; the match to TRBD1 covers 7 bases. Germline CDR1 SNHLY, CDR2 FYNNEI. This CDR3 has 14 residues. J was trimmed by 7 bases and V by 5 bases; bases with no gene match: 11.

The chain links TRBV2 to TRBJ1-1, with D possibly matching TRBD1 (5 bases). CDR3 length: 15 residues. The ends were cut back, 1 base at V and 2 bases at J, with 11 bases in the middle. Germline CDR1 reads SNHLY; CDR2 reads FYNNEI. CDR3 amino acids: CASSEVRTTNTEAFF. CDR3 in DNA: TGTGCCAGCAGTGAAGTTAGGACAACAAACACTGAAGCTTTCTTT.

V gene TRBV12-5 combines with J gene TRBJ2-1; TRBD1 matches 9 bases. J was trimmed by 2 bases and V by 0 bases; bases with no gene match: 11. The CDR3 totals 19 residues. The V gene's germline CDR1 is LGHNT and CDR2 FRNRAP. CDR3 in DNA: TGTGCTAGTGGTTTGGTCCCCTTTTCCGGGACAGGGACCTACAATGAGCAGTTCTTC. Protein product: CASGLVPFSGTGTYNEQFF. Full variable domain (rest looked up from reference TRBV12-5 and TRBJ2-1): DARVTQTPRHKVTEMGQEVTMRCQPILGHNTVFWYRQTMMQGLELLAYFRNRAPLDDSGMPKDRFSAEMPDATLATLKIQPSEPRDSAVYFCASGLVPFSGTGTYNEQFFGPGTRLTVL.

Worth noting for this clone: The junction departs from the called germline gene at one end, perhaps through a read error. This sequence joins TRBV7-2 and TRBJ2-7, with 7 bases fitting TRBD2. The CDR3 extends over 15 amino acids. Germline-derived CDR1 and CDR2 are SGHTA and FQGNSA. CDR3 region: CASSPHPTSSHEQYF. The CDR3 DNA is TGTGCCAGCAGCCCCCACCCGACTAGCTCCCACGAGCAGTACTTC.

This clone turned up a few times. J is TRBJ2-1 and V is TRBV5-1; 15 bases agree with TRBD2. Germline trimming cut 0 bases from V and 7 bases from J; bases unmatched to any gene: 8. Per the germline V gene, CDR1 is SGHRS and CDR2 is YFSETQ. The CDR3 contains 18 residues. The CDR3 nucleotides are TGCGCCAGCAGCTTGGGTGGACTAGCGGGAGGGCCGGGGAATGAGCAGTTCTTC. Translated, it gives CASSLGGLAGGPGNEQFF.

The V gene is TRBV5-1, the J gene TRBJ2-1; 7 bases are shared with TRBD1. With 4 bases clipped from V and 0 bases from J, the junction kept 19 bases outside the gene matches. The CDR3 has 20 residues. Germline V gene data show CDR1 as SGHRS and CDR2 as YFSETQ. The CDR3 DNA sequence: TGCGCCAGCAGCCTAAATAGACCGACAGGGATAACTACCTCCTACAATGAGCAGTTCTTC. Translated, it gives CASSLNRPTGITTSYNEQFF.

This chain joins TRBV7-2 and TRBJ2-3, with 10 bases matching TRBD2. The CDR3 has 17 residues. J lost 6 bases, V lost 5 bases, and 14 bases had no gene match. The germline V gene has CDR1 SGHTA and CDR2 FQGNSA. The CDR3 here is CASSQTRLAGLGDTQYF. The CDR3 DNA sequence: TGTGCCAGCAGCCAGACCCGACTAGCGGGCCTAGGGGATACGCAGTATTTT.

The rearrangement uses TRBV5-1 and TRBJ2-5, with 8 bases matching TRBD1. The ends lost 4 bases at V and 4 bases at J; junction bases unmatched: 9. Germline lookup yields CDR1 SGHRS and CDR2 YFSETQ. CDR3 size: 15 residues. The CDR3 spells CASSLYRGIVETQYF. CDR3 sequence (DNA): TGCGCCAGCAGCCTGTACAGGGGGATTGTAGAGACCCAGTACTTC.

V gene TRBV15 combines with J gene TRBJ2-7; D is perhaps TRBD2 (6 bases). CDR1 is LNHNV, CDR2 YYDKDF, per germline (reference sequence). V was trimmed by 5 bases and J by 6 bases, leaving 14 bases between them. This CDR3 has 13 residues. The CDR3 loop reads CATSSTSSREQYF. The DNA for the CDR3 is TGTGCCACCAGCTCAACTAGCTCCCGCGAGCAGTACTTC.

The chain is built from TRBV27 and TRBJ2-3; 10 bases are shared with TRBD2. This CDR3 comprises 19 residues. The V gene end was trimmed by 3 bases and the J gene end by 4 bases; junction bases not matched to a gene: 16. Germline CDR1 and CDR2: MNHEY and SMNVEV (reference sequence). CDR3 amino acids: CASSLGGESGRAGADTQYF. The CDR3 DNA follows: TGTGCCAGCAGTTTGGGGGGGGAAAGCGGGAGGGCCGGGGCAGATACGCAGTATTTT.

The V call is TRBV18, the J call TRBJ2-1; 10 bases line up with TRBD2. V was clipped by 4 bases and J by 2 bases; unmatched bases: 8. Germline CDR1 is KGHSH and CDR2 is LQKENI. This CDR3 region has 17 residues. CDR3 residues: CASSLPRLAGPYNEQFF. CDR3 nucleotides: TGTGCCAGCTCACTCCCGCGACTAGCGGGTCCCTACAATGAGCAGTTCTTC.

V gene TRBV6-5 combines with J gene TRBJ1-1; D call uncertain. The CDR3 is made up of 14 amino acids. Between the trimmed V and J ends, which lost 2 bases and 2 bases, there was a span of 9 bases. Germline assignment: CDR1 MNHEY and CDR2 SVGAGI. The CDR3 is CASSYQRYNTEAFF. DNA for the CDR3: TGTGCCAGCAGTTACCAGCGATATAACACTGAAGCTTTCTTT.

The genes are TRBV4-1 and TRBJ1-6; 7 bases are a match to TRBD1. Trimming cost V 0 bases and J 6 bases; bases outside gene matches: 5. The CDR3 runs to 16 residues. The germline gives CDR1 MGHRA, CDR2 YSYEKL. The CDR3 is CASSQDPGQTNSPLHF. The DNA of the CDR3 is TGCGCCAGCAGCCAAGATCCGGGACAGACTAATTCACCCCTCCACTTT.

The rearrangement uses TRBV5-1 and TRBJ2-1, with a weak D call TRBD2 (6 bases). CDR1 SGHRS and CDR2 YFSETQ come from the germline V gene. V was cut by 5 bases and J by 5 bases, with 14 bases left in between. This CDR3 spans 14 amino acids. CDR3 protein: CASSQGGQDNEQFF. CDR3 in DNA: TGCGCCAGCAGTCAGGGAGGCCAGGACAATGAGCAGTTCTTC.

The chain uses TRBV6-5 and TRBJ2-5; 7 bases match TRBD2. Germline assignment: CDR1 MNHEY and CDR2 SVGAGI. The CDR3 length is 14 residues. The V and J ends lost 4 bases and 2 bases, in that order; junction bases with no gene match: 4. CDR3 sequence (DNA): TGTGCCAGCAGTTCCCCGGGACTACAAGAGACCCAGTACTTC. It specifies CASSSPGLQETQYF.

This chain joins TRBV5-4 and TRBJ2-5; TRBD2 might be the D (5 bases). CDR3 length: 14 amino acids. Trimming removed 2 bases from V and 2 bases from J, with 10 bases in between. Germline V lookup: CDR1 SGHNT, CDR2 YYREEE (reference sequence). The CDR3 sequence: CASSFAPGQETQYF. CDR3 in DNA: TGTGCCAGCAGCTTCGCCCCGGGACAAGAGACCCAGTACTTC.

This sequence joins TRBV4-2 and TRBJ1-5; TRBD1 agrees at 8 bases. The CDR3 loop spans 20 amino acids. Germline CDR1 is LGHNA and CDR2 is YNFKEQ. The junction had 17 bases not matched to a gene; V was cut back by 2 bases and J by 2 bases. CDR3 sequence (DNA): TGTGCCAGCAGCCAACACTCCGGGACAGGAAAAGAATGGGGCAATCAGCCCCAGCATTTT. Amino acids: CASSQHSGTGKEWGNQPQHF.

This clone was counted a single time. CDR3 sequence (DNA): TGTGCCAGCAGCTTAGAGGTGGGACTACGCTACAATGAGCAGTTCTTC. This translates into CASSLEVGLRYNEQFF. The chain joins TRBV11-2 to TRBJ2-1; 7 nucleotides line up with TRBD2. Germline V gene lookup returns CDR1 SGHAT and CDR2 FQNNGV. The length of the CDR3 is 16 residues. The trim removed 0 bases at V and 3 bases at J, leaving 5 bases unmatched.